This is a list of T cell receptor beta chains from one sample in a study of T cell responses to AZD1222 COVID-19 vaccine. Data came from immunoSEQ multiplex PCR; TCRdb stores just in-frame clones and leaves some out. The sample has under 200,000 clones, about 94% seen once. This material consisted of peripheral blood, taken on day 0 of AZD1222 vaccination. These receptors originate from an adult in good health. Each CDR3 is given with its conserved first and last residue. The D gene is left open where the match is weak. Rows may omit the clone size; those that give it use once, few, many or a size class.

J: TRBJ1-5
V: TRBV12-2
D: -
size: -
DNA: TGTGCAAGTCGCTTCAACGGGCAGGGGGTTGGTCAGCCCCAGCATTTT
CDR3: CASRFNGQGVGQPQHF

J: TRBJ2-1
V: TRBV19
D: -
size: -
DNA: TGTGCCAGTAGTAGACGGCAGGTCTCCTACAATGAGCAGTTCTTC
CDR3: CASSRRQVSYNEQFF

J: TRBJ2-7
V: TRBV10-3
D: TRBD2
size: -
DNA: TGTGCCATCGGACTAGCGGGAGTCTACGAGCAGTACTTC
CDR3: CAIGLAGVYEQYF

J: TRBJ1-3
V: TRBV9
D: -
size: -
DNA: TGTGCCAGCAGCGTACGGGACGGGAGCTCTGGAAACACCATATATTTT
CDR3: CASSVRDGSSGNTIYF

J: TRBJ1-2
V: TRBV28
D: -
size: -
DNA: TGTGCCAGCAGCCCGGGGAGGGGCTACACCTTC
CDR3: CASSPGRGYTF

J: TRBJ1-5
V: TRBV6-1
D: -
size: -
DNA: TGTGCCAGCAGTGAGCTTGGCTATCAGCCCCAGCATTTT
CDR3: CASSELGYQPQHF

J: TRBJ1-2
V: TRBV25-1
D: -
size: -
DNA: TGTGCCAGCAGTGAATTCTCGTCCATTGGGGGTGGCTACACCTTC
CDR3: CASSEFSSIGGGYTF

J: TRBJ2-7
V: TRBV4-1
D: -
size: -
DNA: TGCGCCAGCAGCCAAGTGGGCTCGATCTACGAGCAGTACTTC
CDR3: CASSQVGSIYEQYF

J: TRBJ2-7
V: TRBV5-1
D: -
size: -
DNA: TGCGCCAGCAGCTTGGTCCCAGGATACGAGCAGTACTTC
CDR3: CASSLVPGYEQYF

J: TRBJ2-5
V: TRBV29-1
D: TRBD2
size: -
DNA: TGCAGCGCCTTACACGGGGGGGAGACCCAGTACTTC
CDR3: CSALHGGETQYF

J: TRBJ2-7
V: TRBV27
D: TRBD1
size: -
DNA: TGTGCCAGCAGTCTAAAACCTCGGACAGGCCTCTCCTACGAGCAGTACTTC
CDR3: CASSLKPRTGLSYEQYF

J: TRBJ1-4
V: TRBV6-1
D: -
size: -
DNA: TGTGCCAGCAGTGAACATGGGCAGCGTGGGGAAAAACTGTTTTTT
CDR3: CASSEHGQRGEKLFF

J: TRBJ2-3
V: TRBV7-3
D: -
size: -
DNA: TGTGCCAGCAGCTTAACAGATACGCAGTATTTT
CDR3: CASSLTDTQYF

J: TRBJ1-5
V: TRBV19
D: TRBD1
size: once
DNA: TGTGCCAGTAGTATAGGAAACAGGGGGAATCAGCCCCAGCATTTT
CDR3: CASSIGNRGNQPQHF

J: TRBJ1-2
V: TRBV7-9
D: TRBD1
size: once
DNA: TGTGCCAGCAGCTTAGCGGGGGGACAGGGTGATGGCTACACCTTC
CDR3: CASSLAGGQGDGYTF

J: TRBJ2-1
V: TRBV7-2
D: TRBD2
size: -
DNA: TGTGCCAGCAGCCTCGGAGGACCGACTAGCGGGACGGCGAATGAGCAGTTCTTC
CDR3: CASSLGGPTSGTANEQFF

J: TRBJ2-7
V: TRBV5-1
D: TRBD2
size: -
DNA: TGCGCCAGCAGAGCGGGAGGGGGCTACGAGCAGTACTTC
CDR3: CASRAGGGYEQYF

J: TRBJ2-1
V: TRBV5-1
D: TRBD2
size: -
DNA: TGCGCCAGCAGCTTGAGAGCGGGAGATGGCAATGAGCAGTTCTTC
CDR3: CASSLRAGDGNEQFF

J: TRBJ1-1
V: TRBV5-1
D: TRBD1
size: -
DNA: TGCGCCAGCAGCATTGGACAGGGGCCGAGGACTGAAGCTTTCTTT
CDR3: CASSIGQGPRTEAFF

J: TRBJ1-1
V: TRBV9
D: TRBD1
size: -
DNA: TGTGCCAGCAGCGTCGGGACAGGGGGCGTGAACACTGAAGCTTTCTTT
CDR3: CASSVGTGGVNTEAFF

J: TRBJ1-1
V: TRBV27
D: -
size: few
DNA: TGTGCCAGCAGCCCTCGGACAGCCTCTTTGAACACTGAAGCTTTCTTT
CDR3: CASSPRTASLNTEAFF

J: TRBJ2-7
V: TRBV5-6
D: TRBD1
size: -
DNA: TGTGCCAGCAGACAAACAGGGGTGGGAGAGCAGTACTTC
CDR3: CASRQTGVGEQYF

J: TRBJ2-2
V: TRBV6-5
D: -
size: -
DNA: TGTGCCAGCATTCGTAGCGGAAACACCGGGGAGCTGTTTTTT
CDR3: CASIRSGNTGELFF

J: TRBJ1-5
V: TRBV6-5
D: -
size: -
DNA: TGTGCCAGCAGGAGGATAAATCAGCCCCAGCATTTT
CDR3: CASRRINQPQHF

J: TRBJ1-3
V: TRBV5-1
D: TRBD1
size: -
DNA: TGCGCCACTAGACCGGGACAGGGGGCTGGAAACACCATATATTTT
CDR3: CATRPGQGAGNTIYF

J: TRBJ2-1
V: TRBV28
D: TRBD2
size: -
DNA: TGTGCCAGCAGTTATAGCGGGCCACAGTACAATGAGCAGTTCTTC
CDR3: CASSYSGPQYNEQFF

J: TRBJ2-7
V: TRBV30
D: TRBD1
size: -
DNA: TGTGCCTGGGGACAGGCGCTCTCCTACGAGCAGTACTTC
CDR3: CAWGQALSYEQYF

J: TRBJ2-5
V: TRBV7-2
D: TRBD2
size: -
DNA: TGTGCCAGCAGCGTGACTAGCGGGAAGGAGACCCAGTACTTC
CDR3: CASSVTSGKETQYF

J: TRBJ2-1
V: TRBV7-7
D: TRBD2
size: -
DNA: TGTGCTAGCAGCCAGCGGGAGGGCCCCGTCAATGAGCAGTTCTTC
CDR3: CASSQREGPVNEQFF